The clone carrying this T cell receptor beta chain has just a few counts. The target antigen is unknown. TCRdb re-called the 5' RACE reads with MiXCR, one entry per CDR3 protein. This repertoire shows under 150,000 distinct CDR3 sequences, around a sixth found once; its top ten account for about 15%. These data originate in a study of T-cell memory formation after mild COVID-19. Overall study findings and caveats: Second-wave clones peaking on day 37 lacked confirmed SARS-CoV-2 specificity.

The material sequenced was PBMCs or a T cell subset sorted from them (not recorded which). The TCR originated in an adult woman who had mild COVID-19 (a few samples of this study predate the infection). Cell type and time point are not known.

The CDR3 spells CASSQKAKQSHEQYF. CDR3 sequence (DNA): TGCGCCAGCAGCCAAAAGGCGAAACAGAGCCACGAGCAGTACTTC. The rearrangement uses TRBV4-3 and TRBJ2-7; D is uncertain. This CDR3 has 15 residues. Deletions cut 2 bases from V and 5 bases from J, with 16 bases between. The germline V gene encodes CDR1 LGHNA and CDR2 YSLEER.